The source of this T cell receptor beta chain is a study of early T cells in non-severe SARS-CoV-2 infection. MiXCR was run by TCRdb on the 5' RACE reads, yielding one entry per CDR3 protein. The sample includes 70,000 or so distinct CDR3 sequences, about an eighth of them seen just once. This clonotype was recorded a few times. This CDR3 is 15 amino acids long. Germline loops: CDR1 MNHEY, CDR2 SMNVEV (reference sequence). V lost 4 bases, J lost 2 bases, and 4 bases stayed unmatched. This chain uses TRBV27 with TRBJ2-3; 9 nucleotides match TRBD2. The sequenced material came from whole blood. This TCR derives from an adult who was a healthcare worker with PCR-confirmed SARS-CoV-2 infection or an uninfected control (not recorded which). The CDR3 is CASSYSGGFTDTQYF. The CDR3 DNA sequence: TGTGCCAGCAGTTATAGCGGGGGCTTCACAGATACGCAGTATTTT.